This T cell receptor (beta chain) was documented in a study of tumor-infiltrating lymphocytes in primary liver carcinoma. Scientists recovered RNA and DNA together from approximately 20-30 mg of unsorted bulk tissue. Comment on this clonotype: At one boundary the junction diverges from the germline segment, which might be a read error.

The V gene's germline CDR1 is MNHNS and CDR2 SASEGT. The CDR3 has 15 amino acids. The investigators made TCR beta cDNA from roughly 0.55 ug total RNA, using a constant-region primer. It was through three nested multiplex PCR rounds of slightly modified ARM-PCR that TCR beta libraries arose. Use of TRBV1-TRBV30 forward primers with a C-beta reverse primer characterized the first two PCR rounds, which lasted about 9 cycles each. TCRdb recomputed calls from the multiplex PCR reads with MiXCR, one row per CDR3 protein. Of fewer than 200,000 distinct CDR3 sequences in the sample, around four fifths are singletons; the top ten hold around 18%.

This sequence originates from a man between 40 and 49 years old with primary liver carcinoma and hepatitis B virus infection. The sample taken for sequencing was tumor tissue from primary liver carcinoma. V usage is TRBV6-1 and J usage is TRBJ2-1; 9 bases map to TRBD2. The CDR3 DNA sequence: TGTGCCAGCAGAGCGGAAGCGGGAGGATACAATGGGCAGTTCTTC. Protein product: CASRAEAGGYNGQFF.